The sequence of this T cell receptor beta chain was determined in a study of blood T cell repertoires in COVID-19. Across the study: The cDNA or gDNA used as material had been derived from T cells, B-cell-depleted T cells, or PBMCs.

Patients from Seattle were sampled longitudinally, starting during active infection. In germline, CDR1 is MDHEN, CDR2 SYDVKM. This CDR3 has 14 residues. With 5 bases removed from V and 5 bases from J, the gap between germline ends came to 15 bases. In the original processing: Amplification with reference gene primers provided the estimates of nucleated cell counts. The data were produced by immunoSEQ multiplex PCR, yet TCRdb's version contains in-frame clones alone and is incomplete. V, J and clone size were drawn from that table, and D and trimming were deduced from the DNA. Counted here are some 300,000 clones, 90% occurring once; the ten biggest clones make up 1%.

The chain combines TRBV28 with TRBJ1-2; D gene ambiguous. The sequenced sample consisted of peripheral blood. This sequence originates from a woman aged 40-49 years with COVID-19, enrolled during active disease. The CDR3, as DNA: TGTGCCAGCAGTCCCGACATAGCGGGGTATGGCTACACCTTC. This sequence encodes CASSPDIAGYGYTF.